Listed below are T cell receptor beta chains from one sample, sequenced in a study of blood T cells in healthy people across ages. One entry per CDR3 protein results from TCRdb running MiXCR on the 5' RACE reads. The sample contains 650,000 to 700,000 distinct CDR3 sequences, about 50% of which appear only once. Specimen: blood. The receptors shown here come from a woman older than 75 in good health. CDR3s include the opening cysteine and the closing phenylalanine or tryptophan. A D gene is named only where the DNA matches it firmly. Clone size is not always given. Where it is, it says once, few, many or a class for expanded clones.

J gene: TRBJ1-1
V gene: TRBV12-3/TRBV12-4
clone size: NA
D gene: TRBD1
CDR3 DNA: TGTGCCAGCAGTATAGGGACAGCGAACACTGAAGCTTTCTTT
CDR3 protein: CASSIGTANTEAFF

J gene: TRBJ2-2
V gene: TRBV25-1
clone size: NA
D gene: NA
CDR3 DNA: TGTGCCAGCAGTGGGGACCCCGGGGAGCTGTTTTTT
CDR3 protein: CASSGDPGELFF

J gene: TRBJ2-1
V gene: TRBV30
clone size: NA
D gene: TRBD1
CDR3 DNA: TGTGCCTGGACCACAGGACAGGGGACCAATGAGCAGTTCTTC
CDR3 protein: CAWTTGQGTNEQFF

J gene: TRBJ1-1
V gene: TRBV7-9
clone size: NA
D gene: NA
CDR3 DNA: TGTGCCAGCACCGGAAACCATAGAAACACTGAAGCTTTCTTT
CDR3 protein: CASTGNHRNTEAFF

J gene: TRBJ2-2
V gene: TRBV15
clone size: few
D gene: NA
CDR3 DNA: TGTGCCACCAGCGGTACCACGGGGGAGCTGTTTTTT
CDR3 protein: CATSGTTGELFF

J gene: TRBJ2-7
V gene: TRBV2
clone size: NA
D gene: NA
CDR3 DNA: TGTGCCAGCAGGGTGATAGGCTCCTACGAGCAGTACTTC
CDR3 protein: CASRVIGSYEQYF

J gene: TRBJ2-1
V gene: TRBV6-2/TRBV6-3
clone size: many
D gene: TRBD2
CDR3 DNA: TGTGCCAGCAGTTACCCGACTAGCGGGAGGGCTGAGCAGTTCTTC
CDR3 protein: CASSYPTSGRAEQFF

J gene: TRBJ1-5
V gene: TRBV12-3/TRBV12-4
clone size: NA
D gene: NA
CDR3 DNA: TGTGCCAGCAGCCCAACCCCTCCGGGACGAAGCAATCAGCCCCAGCATTTT
CDR3 protein: CASSPTPPGRSNQPQHF

J gene: TRBJ2-1
V gene: TRBV4-1
clone size: NA
D gene: TRBD2
CDR3 DNA: TGCGCCAGCAGCCAAGCCCCAGGCCTAGCGGGGGGGCCGAATGAGCAGTTCTTC
CDR3 protein: CASSQAPGLAGGPNEQFF

J gene: TRBJ1-4
V gene: TRBV28
clone size: NA
D gene: TRBD1
CDR3 DNA: TGTGCCAGCACTCAAAGACAGGGAAAACTGTTTTTT
CDR3 protein: CASTQRQGKLFF

J gene: TRBJ2-2
V gene: TRBV5-1
clone size: NA
D gene: NA
CDR3 DNA: TGCGCCAGCAGCTTGACCGGACTTACCACCGGGGGGCTGTTTTTT
CDR3 protein: CASSLTGLTTGGLFF

J gene: TRBJ2-5
V gene: TRBV10-3
clone size: few
D gene: NA
CDR3 DNA: TGTGCCATCAGTGATTGGCAGAGGGGGGAAGAGACCCAGTACTTC
CDR3 protein: CAISDWQRGEETQYF

J gene: TRBJ2-2
V gene: TRBV7-9
clone size: once
D gene: TRBD1
CDR3 DNA: TGTGCCAGCAGCCTGCCGATGACAGGGCGTAATTCTGGGGAGCTGTTTTTT
CDR3 protein: CASSLPMTGRNSGELFF

J gene: TRBJ2-3
V gene: TRBV11-2
clone size: NA
D gene: NA
CDR3 DNA: TGTGCCAGCAGCTCCTGGGGCGGCCACAGAGATACGCAGTATTTT
CDR3 protein: CASSSWGGHRDTQYF

J gene: TRBJ2-7
V gene: TRBV7-2
clone size: NA
D gene: TRBD2
CDR3 DNA: TGTGCCAGCAGCGTCTCCACTAGCGGATCCTACGAGCAGTACTTC
CDR3 protein: CASSVSTSGSYEQYF

J gene: TRBJ2-5
V gene: TRBV2
clone size: NA
D gene: TRBD2
CDR3 DNA: TGTGCCAGCAGTGTAGAGGCGGGGGGACAAGAGACCCAGTACTTC
CDR3 protein: CASSVEAGGQETQYF

J gene: TRBJ2-1
V gene: TRBV28
clone size: NA
D gene: NA
CDR3 DNA: TGTGCCAGCAGTTCCCCCAGGGGTCGCCTTTTAAACAATGAGCAGTTCTTC
CDR3 protein: CASSSPRGRLLNNEQFF

J gene: TRBJ2-1
V gene: TRBV7-6
clone size: many
D gene: NA
CDR3 DNA: TGTGCCAGCAGCTTTGGTAGCGGTCGATACAATGAGCAGTTCTTC
CDR3 protein: CASSFGSGRYNEQFF

J gene: TRBJ2-1
V gene: TRBV29-1
clone size: NA
D gene: TRBD1
CDR3 DNA: TGCAGCGTTGAGCGGGACAGGCTGTACAATGAGCAGTTCTTC
CDR3 protein: CSVERDRLYNEQFF

J gene: TRBJ1-6
V gene: TRBV6-5
clone size: many
D gene: NA
CDR3 DNA: TGTGCCAGCAGTTACCTGCAGTATAATTCACCCCTCCACTTT
CDR3 protein: CASSYLQYNSPLHF

J gene: TRBJ1-5
V gene: TRBV20-1
clone size: NA
D gene: NA
CDR3 DNA: TGCAGTGCCCCGAGGCGTCCCCCACCCAGCAATCAGCCCCAGCATTTT
CDR3 protein: CSAPRRPPPSNQPQHF

J gene: TRBJ2-1
V gene: TRBV9
clone size: many
D gene: TRBD1
CDR3 DNA: TGTGCCAGCAGCGTCAGGGGGCTAGGTGAGCAGTTCTTC
CDR3 protein: CASSVRGLGEQFF

J gene: TRBJ2-5
V gene: TRBV18
clone size: many
D gene: TRBD2
CDR3 DNA: TGTGCCAGCTCCCAATGGACTAGCGGCCAAGAGACCCAGTACTTC
CDR3 protein: CASSQWTSGQETQYF

J gene: TRBJ2-7
V gene: TRBV11-2
clone size: once
D gene: NA
CDR3 DNA: TGTGCCAGCAGCTTACGTTTATCACAGTCCAGGGACGAGCAGTACTTC
CDR3 protein: CASSLRLSQSRDEQYF

J gene: TRBJ2-1
V gene: TRBV6-5
clone size: once
D gene: NA
CDR3 DNA: TGTGCCAGCAGTTACTCGACGGGGGAGGAGCAGTTCTTC
CDR3 protein: CASSYSTGEEQFF

J gene: TRBJ1-2
V gene: TRBV4-2
clone size: NA
D gene: NA
CDR3 DNA: TGTGCCAGCAGCCAAGCGTCAGGGAGGGTGGACTATGGCTACACCTTC
CDR3 protein: CASSQASGRVDYGYTF

J gene: TRBJ2-7
V gene: TRBV9
clone size: NA
D gene: TRBD1
CDR3 DNA: TGTGCCAGCAGCACAGGGGGACACGCCACCTACGAGCAGTACTTC
CDR3 protein: CASSTGGHATYEQYF

J gene: TRBJ1-2
V gene: TRBV28
clone size: many
D gene: NA
CDR3 DNA: TGTGCCAGCATATCGGACTATGGCTACACCTTC
CDR3 protein: CASISDYGYTF

J gene: TRBJ2-5
V gene: TRBV5-1
clone size: many
D gene: NA
CDR3 DNA: TGCGCCAGCAGCTTGGTTGGAAACCAAGAGACCCAGTACTTC
CDR3 protein: CASSLVGNQETQYF

J gene: TRBJ2-5
V gene: TRBV5-6
clone size: many
D gene: TRBD1
CDR3 DNA: TGTGCCAGCACCCCGGACAGGGAAGAGACCCAGTACTTC
CDR3 protein: CASTPDREETQYF

J gene: TRBJ2-1
V gene: TRBV10-1
clone size: NA
D gene: NA
CDR3 DNA: TGCGCCAGCAGTGAAAGTGAGTCGTGGAATGAGCAGTTCTTC
CDR3 protein: CASSESESWNEQFF

J gene: TRBJ2-1
V gene: TRBV11-2
clone size: many
D gene: NA
CDR3 DNA: TGTGCCAGCAGCTTATTACAGACCTACAATGAGCAGTTCTTC
CDR3 protein: CASSLLQTYNEQFF

J gene: TRBJ2-5
V gene: TRBV29-1
clone size: NA
D gene: NA
CDR3 DNA: TGCAGCGCCACTCTGGGACCCACCCGGGGGACCCAGTACTTC
CDR3 protein: CSATLGPTRGTQYF

J gene: TRBJ1-1
V gene: TRBV28
clone size: few
D gene: TRBD1
CDR3 DNA: TGTGCCAGCTCAACCCCAGGGGGGAACACTGAAGCTTTCTTT
CDR3 protein: CASSTPGGNTEAFF

J gene: TRBJ1-5
V gene: TRBV9
clone size: NA
D gene: NA
CDR3 DNA: TGTGCCAGCAGCGCTGGGGACGGTCCGGATCAGCCCCAGCATTTT
CDR3 protein: CASSAGDGPDQPQHF

J gene: TRBJ2-7
V gene: TRBV25-1
clone size: NA
D gene: TRBD2
CDR3 DNA: TGTGCCAGCAGTGAATGGCGGGGGGAGCCCTACGAGCAGTACTTC
CDR3 protein: CASSEWRGEPYEQYF

J gene: TRBJ2-3
V gene: TRBV10-3
clone size: many
D gene: NA
CDR3 DNA: TGTGCCATCAGTGAGTCCTTAGCGGCACTCACAGATACGCAGTATTTT
CDR3 protein: CAISESLAALTDTQYF

J gene: TRBJ2-3
V gene: TRBV3-1
clone size: few
D gene: TRBD1
CDR3 DNA: TGTGCCAGCAGCCAAGGACAGGGTCCGACAGATACGCAGTATTTT
CDR3 protein: CASSQGQGPTDTQYF

J gene: TRBJ2-1
V gene: TRBV9
clone size: many
D gene: TRBD2
CDR3 DNA: TGTGCCAGCAGCCATCTAGCGGACCCAGCGCATGAGCAGTTCTTC
CDR3 protein: CASSHLADPAHEQFF

J gene: TRBJ2-3
V gene: TRBV12-3/TRBV12-4
clone size: NA
D gene: NA
CDR3 DNA: TGTGCCAGCAGTTCAGGGAGCGCAGATACGCAGTATTTT
CDR3 protein: CASSSGSADTQYF

J gene: TRBJ2-3
V gene: TRBV4-1
clone size: NA
D gene: TRBD2
CDR3 DNA: TGCGCCAGCAGCCAAGACCCTACTAGCGGGGGGACAGATACGCAGTATTTT
CDR3 protein: CASSQDPTSGGTDTQYF

J gene: TRBJ2-2
V gene: TRBV7-2
clone size: few
D gene: NA
CDR3 DNA: TGTGCCAGCAGCTTAGCTGCGGTCCGCACCGGGGAGCTGTTTTTT
CDR3 protein: CASSLAAVRTGELFF

J gene: TRBJ1-2
V gene: TRBV27
clone size: few
D gene: NA
CDR3 DNA: TGTGCCGGCAGGGGACGGGGTAGTGGCTATGGCTACACCTTC
CDR3 protein: CAGRGRGSGYGYTF

J gene: TRBJ2-3
V gene: TRBV7-9
clone size: many
D gene: NA
CDR3 DNA: TGTGCCAGCAGATCCCTTGGAGAGGGGAGCACAGATACGCAGTATTTT
CDR3 protein: CASRSLGEGSTDTQYF

J gene: TRBJ2-5
V gene: TRBV3-1
clone size: many
D gene: TRBD2
CDR3 DNA: TGTGCCAGCAGCCAAGATAAGAAGCGGGGGCTCCAAGAGACCCAGTACTTC
CDR3 protein: CASSQDKKRGLQETQYF

J gene: TRBJ2-2
V gene: TRBV20-1
clone size: NA
D gene: TRBD2
CDR3 DNA: TGCAGTGCTAGTCTGACTAGCGGGAGGGGGACCGGGGAGCTGTTTTTT
CDR3 protein: CSASLTSGRGTGELFF

J gene: TRBJ2-7
V gene: TRBV24-1
clone size: once
D gene: TRBD1
CDR3 DNA: TGTGCCACCAGTGATCCGAGACAGGGGAGCTCCTACAATGAGCAGTACTTC
CDR3 protein: CATSDPRQGSSYNEQYF

J gene: TRBJ2-7
V gene: TRBV2
clone size: NA
D gene: TRBD2
CDR3 DNA: TGTGCCAGCAGTGACCGGCGGGGGATCTCCTACGAGCAGTACTTC
CDR3 protein: CASSDRRGISYEQYF

J gene: TRBJ1-1
V gene: TRBV7-9
clone size: NA
D gene: NA
CDR3 DNA: TGTGCCAGCACCAATACAGTAAACACTGAAGCTTTCTTT
CDR3 protein: CASTNTVNTEAFF

J gene: TRBJ2-1
V gene: TRBV5-1
clone size: many
D gene: TRBD2
CDR3 DNA: TGCGCCAGCAGCTGGGGGACTAGCGGGTCTTTCTACAATGAGCAGTTCTTC
CDR3 protein: CASSWGTSGSFYNEQFF